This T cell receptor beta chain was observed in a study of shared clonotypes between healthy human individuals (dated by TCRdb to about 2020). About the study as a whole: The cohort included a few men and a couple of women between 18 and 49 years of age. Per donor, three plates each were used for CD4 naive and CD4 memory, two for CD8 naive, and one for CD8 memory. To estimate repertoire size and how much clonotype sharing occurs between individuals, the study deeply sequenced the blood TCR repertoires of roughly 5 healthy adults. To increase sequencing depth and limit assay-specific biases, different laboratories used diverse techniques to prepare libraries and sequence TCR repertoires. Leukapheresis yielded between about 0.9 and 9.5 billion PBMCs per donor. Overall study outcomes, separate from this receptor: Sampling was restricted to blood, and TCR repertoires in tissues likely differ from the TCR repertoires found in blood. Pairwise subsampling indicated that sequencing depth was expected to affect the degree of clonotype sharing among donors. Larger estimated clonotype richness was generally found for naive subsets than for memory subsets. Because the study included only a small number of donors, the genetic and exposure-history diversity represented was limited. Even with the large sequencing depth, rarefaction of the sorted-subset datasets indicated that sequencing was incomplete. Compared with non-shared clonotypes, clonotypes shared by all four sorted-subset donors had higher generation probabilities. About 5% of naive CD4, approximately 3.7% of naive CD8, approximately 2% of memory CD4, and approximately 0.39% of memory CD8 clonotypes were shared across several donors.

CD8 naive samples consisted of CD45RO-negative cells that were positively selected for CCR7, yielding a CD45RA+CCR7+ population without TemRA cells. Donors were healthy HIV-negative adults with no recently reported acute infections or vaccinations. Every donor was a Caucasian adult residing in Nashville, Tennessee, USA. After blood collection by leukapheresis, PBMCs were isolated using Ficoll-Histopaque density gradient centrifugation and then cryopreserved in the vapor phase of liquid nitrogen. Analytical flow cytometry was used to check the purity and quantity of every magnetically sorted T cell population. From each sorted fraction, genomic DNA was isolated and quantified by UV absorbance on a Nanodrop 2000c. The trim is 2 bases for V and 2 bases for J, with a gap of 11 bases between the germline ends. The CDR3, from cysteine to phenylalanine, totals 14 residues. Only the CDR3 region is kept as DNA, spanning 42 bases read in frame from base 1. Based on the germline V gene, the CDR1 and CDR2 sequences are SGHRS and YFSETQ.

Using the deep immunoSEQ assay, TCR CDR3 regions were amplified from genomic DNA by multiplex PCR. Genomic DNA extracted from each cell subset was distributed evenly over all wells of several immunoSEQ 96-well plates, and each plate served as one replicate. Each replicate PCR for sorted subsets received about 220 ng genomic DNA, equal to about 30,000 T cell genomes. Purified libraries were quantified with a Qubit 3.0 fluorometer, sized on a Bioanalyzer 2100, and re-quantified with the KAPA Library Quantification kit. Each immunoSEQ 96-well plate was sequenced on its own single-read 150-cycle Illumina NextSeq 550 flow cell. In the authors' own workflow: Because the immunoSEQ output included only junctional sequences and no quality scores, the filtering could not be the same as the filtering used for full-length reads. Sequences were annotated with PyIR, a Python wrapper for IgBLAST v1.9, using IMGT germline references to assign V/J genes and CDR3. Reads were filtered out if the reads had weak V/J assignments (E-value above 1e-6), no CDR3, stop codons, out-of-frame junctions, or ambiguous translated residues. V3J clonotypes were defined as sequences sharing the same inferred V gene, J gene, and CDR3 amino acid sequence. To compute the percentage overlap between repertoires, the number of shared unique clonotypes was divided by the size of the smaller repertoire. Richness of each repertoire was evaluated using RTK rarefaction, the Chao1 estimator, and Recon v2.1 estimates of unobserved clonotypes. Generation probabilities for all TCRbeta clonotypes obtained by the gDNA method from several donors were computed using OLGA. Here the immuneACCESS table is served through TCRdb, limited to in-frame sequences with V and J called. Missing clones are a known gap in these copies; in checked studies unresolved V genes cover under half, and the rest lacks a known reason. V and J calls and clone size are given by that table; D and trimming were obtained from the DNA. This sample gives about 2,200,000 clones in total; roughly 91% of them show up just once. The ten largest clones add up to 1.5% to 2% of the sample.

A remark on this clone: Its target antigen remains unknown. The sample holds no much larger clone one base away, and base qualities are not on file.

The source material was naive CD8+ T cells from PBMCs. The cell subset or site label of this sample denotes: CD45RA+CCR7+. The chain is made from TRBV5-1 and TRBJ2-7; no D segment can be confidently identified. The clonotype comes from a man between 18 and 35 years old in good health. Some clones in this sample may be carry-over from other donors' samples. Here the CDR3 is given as CASSFGDGAYEQYF. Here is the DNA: TGCGCCAGCAGCTTCGGCGACGGTGCCTACGAGCAGTACTTC.